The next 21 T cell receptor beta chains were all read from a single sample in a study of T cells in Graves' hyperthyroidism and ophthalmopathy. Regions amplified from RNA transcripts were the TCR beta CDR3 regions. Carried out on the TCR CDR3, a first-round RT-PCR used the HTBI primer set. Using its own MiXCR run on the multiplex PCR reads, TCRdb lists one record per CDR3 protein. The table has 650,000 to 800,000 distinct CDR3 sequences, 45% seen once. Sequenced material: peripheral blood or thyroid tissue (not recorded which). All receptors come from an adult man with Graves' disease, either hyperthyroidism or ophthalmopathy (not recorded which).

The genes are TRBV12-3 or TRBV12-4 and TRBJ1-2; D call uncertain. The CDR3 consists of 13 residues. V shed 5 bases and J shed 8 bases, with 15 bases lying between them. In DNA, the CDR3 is TGTGCCAGCAGTGGCCGGAACATGGTGGGCTACACCTTC. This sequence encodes CASSGRNMVGYTF.

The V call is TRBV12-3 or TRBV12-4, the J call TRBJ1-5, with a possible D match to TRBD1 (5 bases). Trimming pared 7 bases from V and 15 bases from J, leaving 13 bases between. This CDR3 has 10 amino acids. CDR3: CASTTGALHF. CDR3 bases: TGTGCCAGCACCACCGGGGCACTGCATTTT.

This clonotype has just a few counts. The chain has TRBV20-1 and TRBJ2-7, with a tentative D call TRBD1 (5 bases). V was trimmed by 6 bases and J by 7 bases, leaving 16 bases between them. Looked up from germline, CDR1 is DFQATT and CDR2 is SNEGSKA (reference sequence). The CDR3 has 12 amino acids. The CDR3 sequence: CSAFKQGLEQYF. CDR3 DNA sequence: TGCAGTGCCTTCAAGCAGGGTTTGGAGCAGTACTTC.

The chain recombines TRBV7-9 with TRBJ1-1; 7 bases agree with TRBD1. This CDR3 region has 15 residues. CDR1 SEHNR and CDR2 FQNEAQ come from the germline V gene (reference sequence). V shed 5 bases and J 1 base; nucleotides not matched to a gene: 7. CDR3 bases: TGTGCCAGCAGCCCGACGGACAGGTCGAACACTGAAGCTTTCTTT. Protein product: CASSPTDRSNTEAFF. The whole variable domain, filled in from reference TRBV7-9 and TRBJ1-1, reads DTGVSQNPRHKITKRGQNVTFRCDPISEHNRLYWYRQTLGQGPEFLTYFQNEAQLEKSRLLSDRFSAERPKGSFSTLEIQRTEQGDSAMYLCASSPTDRSNTEAFFGQGTRLTVV.

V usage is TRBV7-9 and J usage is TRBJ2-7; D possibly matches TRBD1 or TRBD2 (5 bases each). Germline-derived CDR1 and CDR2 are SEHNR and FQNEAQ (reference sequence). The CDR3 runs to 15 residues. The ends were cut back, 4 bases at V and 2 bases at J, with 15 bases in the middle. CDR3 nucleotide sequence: TGTGCCAGCAGCTCCCTCAGAGGGGAAGCCTACGAGCAGTACTTC. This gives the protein CASSSLRGEAYEQYF.

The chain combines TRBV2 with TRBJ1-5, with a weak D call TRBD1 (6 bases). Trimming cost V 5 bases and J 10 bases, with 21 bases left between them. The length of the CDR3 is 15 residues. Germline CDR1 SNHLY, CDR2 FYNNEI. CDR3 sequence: CASSRQGGLDQPQHF. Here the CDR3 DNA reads TGTGCCAGCAGTAGACAAGGGGGGCTGGACCAACCCCAGCATTTT.

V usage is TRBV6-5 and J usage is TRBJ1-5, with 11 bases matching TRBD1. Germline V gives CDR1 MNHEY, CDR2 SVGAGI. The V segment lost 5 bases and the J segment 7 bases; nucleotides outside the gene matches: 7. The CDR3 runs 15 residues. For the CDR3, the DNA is TGTGCCAGCAGTCGGACAGGGGGCTTCCCGCAGCCCCAGCATTTT. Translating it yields CASSRTGGFPQPQHF.

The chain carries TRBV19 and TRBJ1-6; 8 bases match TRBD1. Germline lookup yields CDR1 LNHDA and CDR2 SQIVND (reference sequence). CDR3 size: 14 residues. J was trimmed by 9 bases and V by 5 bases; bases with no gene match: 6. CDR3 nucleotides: TGTGCCAGTAGTCAGGGGGCGCTGAGTTCACCCCTCCACTTT. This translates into CASSQGALSSPLHF.

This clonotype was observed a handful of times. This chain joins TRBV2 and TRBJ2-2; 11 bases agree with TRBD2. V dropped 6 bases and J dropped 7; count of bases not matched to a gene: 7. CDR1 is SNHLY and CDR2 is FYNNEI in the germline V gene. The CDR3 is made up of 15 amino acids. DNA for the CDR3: TGTGCCAGCAGGCAAACTAGCGGGGGTGGCGGGGAGCTGTTTTTT. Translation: CASRQTSGGGGELFF.

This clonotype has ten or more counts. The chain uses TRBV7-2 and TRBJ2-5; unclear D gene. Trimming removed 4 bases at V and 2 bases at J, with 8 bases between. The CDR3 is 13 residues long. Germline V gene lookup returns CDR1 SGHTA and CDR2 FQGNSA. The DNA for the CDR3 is TGTGCCAGCAGCTCCGCTTGGCAAGAGACCCAGTACTTC. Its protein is CASSSAWQETQYF. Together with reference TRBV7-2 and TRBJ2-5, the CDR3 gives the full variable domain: GAGVSQSPSNKVTEKGKDVELRCDPISGHTALYWYRQSLGQGLEFLIYFQGNSAPDKSGLPSDRFSAERTGGSVSTLTIQRTQQEDSAVYLCASSSAWQETQYFGPGTRLLVL.

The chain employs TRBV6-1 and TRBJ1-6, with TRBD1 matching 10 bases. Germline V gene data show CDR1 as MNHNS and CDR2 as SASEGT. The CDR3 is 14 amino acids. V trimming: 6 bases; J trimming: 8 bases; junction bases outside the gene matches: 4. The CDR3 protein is CASRIGTGDSPLHF. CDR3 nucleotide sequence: TGTGCCAGCAGAATCGGGACAGGGGATTCACCCCTCCACTTT.

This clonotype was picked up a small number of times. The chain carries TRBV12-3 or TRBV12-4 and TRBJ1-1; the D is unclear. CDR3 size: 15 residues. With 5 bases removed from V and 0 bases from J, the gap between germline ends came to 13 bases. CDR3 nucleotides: TGTGCCAGCAGTGCGGACGGGATATTGAACACTGAAGCTTTCTTT. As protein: CASSADGILNTEAFF.

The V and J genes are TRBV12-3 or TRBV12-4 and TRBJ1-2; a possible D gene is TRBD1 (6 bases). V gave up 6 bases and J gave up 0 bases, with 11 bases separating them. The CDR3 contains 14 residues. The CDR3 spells CASSRGAANYGYTF. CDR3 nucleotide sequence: TGTGCCAGCAGCCGGGGGGCCGCTAACTATGGCTACACCTTC.

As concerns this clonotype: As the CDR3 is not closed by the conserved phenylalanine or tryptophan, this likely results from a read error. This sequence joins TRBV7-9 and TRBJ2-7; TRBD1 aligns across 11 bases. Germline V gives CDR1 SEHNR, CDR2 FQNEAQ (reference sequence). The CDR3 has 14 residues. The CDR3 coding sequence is TGCGCCAGCAGTCCCGGGACAGGGGGCTACGAGCAGTACTTA. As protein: CASSPGTGGYEQYL.

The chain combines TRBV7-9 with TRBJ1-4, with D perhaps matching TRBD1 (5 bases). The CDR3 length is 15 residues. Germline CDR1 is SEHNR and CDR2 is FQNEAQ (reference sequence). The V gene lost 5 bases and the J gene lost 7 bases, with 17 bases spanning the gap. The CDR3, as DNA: TGTGCCAGCAGCCCCATCGGGGCCGGGGGTGAAAAACTGTTTTTT. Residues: CASSPIGAGGEKLFF.

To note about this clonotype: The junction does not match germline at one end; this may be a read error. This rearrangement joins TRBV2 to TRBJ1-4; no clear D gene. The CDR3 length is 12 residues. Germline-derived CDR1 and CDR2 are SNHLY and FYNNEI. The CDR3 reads CASWETSGKLFF. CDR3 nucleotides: TGCGCCAGCTGGGAGACTAGCGGTAAACTGTTTTTT.

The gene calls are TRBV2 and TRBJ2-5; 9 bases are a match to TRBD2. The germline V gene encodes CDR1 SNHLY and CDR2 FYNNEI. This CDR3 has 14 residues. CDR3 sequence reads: CARDLRLAEETQYF. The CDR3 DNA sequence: TGTGCTAGAGATCTACGACTAGCGGAAGAGACCCAGTACTTC.

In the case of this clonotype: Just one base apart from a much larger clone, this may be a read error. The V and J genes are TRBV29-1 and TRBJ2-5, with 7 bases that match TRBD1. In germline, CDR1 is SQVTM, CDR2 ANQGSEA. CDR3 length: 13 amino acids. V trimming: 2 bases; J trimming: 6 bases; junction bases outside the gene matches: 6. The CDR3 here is CSVEPTGWQTQYF. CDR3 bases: TGCAGCGTTGAACCGACAGGGTGGCAGACCCAGTACTTC.

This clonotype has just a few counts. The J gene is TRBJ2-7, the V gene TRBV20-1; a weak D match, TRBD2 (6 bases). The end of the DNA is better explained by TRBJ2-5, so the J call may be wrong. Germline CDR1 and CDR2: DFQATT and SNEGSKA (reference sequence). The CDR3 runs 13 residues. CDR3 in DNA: TGCAGTGCCCCGCGGGGACTTGAAGAGACCCAGTACTTC. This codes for CSAPRGLEETQYF.

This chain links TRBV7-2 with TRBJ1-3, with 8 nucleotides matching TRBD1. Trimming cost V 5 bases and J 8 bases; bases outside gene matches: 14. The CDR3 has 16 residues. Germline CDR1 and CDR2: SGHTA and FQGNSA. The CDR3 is CASSPPDRDYGYTIYF. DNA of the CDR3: TGTGCCAGCAGCCCCCCGGACAGGGACTATGGCTACACCATATATTTT.

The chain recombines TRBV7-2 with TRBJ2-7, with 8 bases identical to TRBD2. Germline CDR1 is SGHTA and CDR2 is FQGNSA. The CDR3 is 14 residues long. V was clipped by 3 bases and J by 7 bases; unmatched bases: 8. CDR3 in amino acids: CASSLRGAPGEQYF. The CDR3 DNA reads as TGTGCCAGCAGCTTGCGGGGGGCGCCGGGGGAGCAGTACTTC.